Listed below are T cell receptor beta chains from one sample, sequenced in a study of OX40 agonist ivuxolimab in advanced cancers. Profiling relied on immunoSEQ multiplex PCR, and the TCRdb table lists in-frame clones only, not all of them. The sample includes tens of thousands of clones, 85% to 95% of them seen just once. The material was CD4+ or CD8+ T cells sorted from blood, obtained in a trial of the OX40 agonist ivuxolimab. These receptors all come from an adult with an advanced solid tumor such as melanoma, head and neck, liver or kidney cancer. Each CDR3 is given with its conserved first and last residue. A D gene is named only where the DNA matches it firmly. Clone size is shown for a subset of rows, as once, few, many or a class of expanded clone.

v_gene: TRBV4-3
abundance: NA
j_gene: TRBJ2-3
d_gene: NA
CDR3nt: TGCGCCAGCAGCCAAGATCTCTTACAGGAGTATTTT
CDR3aa: CASSQDLLQEYF

v_gene: TRBV11-2
abundance: NA
j_gene: TRBJ2-7
d_gene: NA
CDR3nt: TGTGCCAGCAGCTTAGTCTTGCGGGCGGATCTAAACGAGCAGTACTTC
CDR3aa: CASSLVLRADLNEQYF

v_gene: TRBV4-2
abundance: NA
j_gene: TRBJ1-1
d_gene: NA
CDR3nt: TGTGCCAGCAGCCAAGATGGAACAGGGCGAGTCACTGAAGCTTTCTTT
CDR3aa: CASSQDGTGRVTEAFF

v_gene: TRBV19
abundance: once
j_gene: TRBJ2-7
d_gene: NA
CDR3nt: TGTGCCAGTAGTATACTAGCGTTGGGCGAGCAGTACTTC
CDR3aa: CASSILALGEQYF

v_gene: TRBV16
abundance: once
j_gene: TRBJ2-5
d_gene: TRBD1
CDR3nt: TGTGCCAGCAGCCAAATCCCGACAGGGGGGGAGACCCAGTACTTC
CDR3aa: CASSQIPTGGETQYF

v_gene: TRBV5-1
abundance: once
j_gene: TRBJ1-2
d_gene: NA
CDR3nt: TGCGCCAGCAGCTGGGGGAGCTACACCTTC
CDR3aa: CASSWGSYTF

v_gene: TRBV20-1
abundance: once
j_gene: TRBJ1-1
d_gene: NA
CDR3nt: TGCAGTGCCCGGTTTTCTGAAGCTTTCTTT
CDR3aa: CSARFSEAFF

v_gene: TRBV13
abundance: NA
j_gene: TRBJ2-4
d_gene: NA
CDR3nt: TGTGCCAGCAGTGGGACACAGGGCATTCAGTACTTC
CDR3aa: CASSGTQGIQYF

v_gene: TRBV23-1
abundance: NA
j_gene: TRBJ1-2
d_gene: NA
CDR3nt: TGCGCCAGCAGTCAATTGCCCTTTGGCTACACCTTC
CDR3aa: CASSQLPFGYTF

v_gene: TRBV27
abundance: NA
j_gene: TRBJ2-7
d_gene: NA
CDR3nt: TGTGCCAGCAGTTTAAGCACGGGTGCCTACGAGCAGTACTTC
CDR3aa: CASSLSTGAYEQYF

v_gene: TRBV4-1
abundance: NA
j_gene: TRBJ2-3
d_gene: TRBD1
CDR3nt: TGCGCCAGCAGCCAAGATAAGAGGACAGGGTATGAAGCGCAGTATTTT
CDR3aa: CASSQDKRTGYEAQYF